In its sample, the clone carrying this T cell receptor (beta chain) was seen many times. Its antigen is still unknown. CDR1 is MNHNY and CDR2 is SVGAGI in the germline V gene (reference sequence). This CDR3 is 15 amino acids long. Deletions cut 0 bases from V and 7 bases from J, with 13 bases between. The entry originates in a study of lung T cells in sarcoidosis with Löfgren's syndrome. Study-level information: Löfgren's syndrome patients were the main repertoire analysis focus. Whole-study findings and limits: Shared TRAV12-1 and TRBV2 CDR3 motifs across Löfgren's syndrome patients reportedly suggested public CD4+ TCRs. TRAV12-1 preferentially paired with TRBV2, with homologous CDR3s. TRAV12-1 and TRBV2 were reportedly most expanded in Löfgren's patients.

TCRdb itself ran the reads through MiXCR, one entry per CDR3 protein. The sample consists of about 19,000 distinct CDR3 sequences, under 25% of them appearing once. Input material: CD4+ T cells from bronchoalveolar lavage. The V call is TRBV6-6, the J call TRBJ1-3; D unresolved. This TCR derives from a human donor with sarcoidosis (Löfgren's syndrome or another form), or a control subject (not recorded which). The CDR3 nucleotides are TGTGCCAGCAGTTACTCGACGGGCGGCGGGAACACCATATATTTT. Amino acid sequence: CASSYSTGGGNTIYF.